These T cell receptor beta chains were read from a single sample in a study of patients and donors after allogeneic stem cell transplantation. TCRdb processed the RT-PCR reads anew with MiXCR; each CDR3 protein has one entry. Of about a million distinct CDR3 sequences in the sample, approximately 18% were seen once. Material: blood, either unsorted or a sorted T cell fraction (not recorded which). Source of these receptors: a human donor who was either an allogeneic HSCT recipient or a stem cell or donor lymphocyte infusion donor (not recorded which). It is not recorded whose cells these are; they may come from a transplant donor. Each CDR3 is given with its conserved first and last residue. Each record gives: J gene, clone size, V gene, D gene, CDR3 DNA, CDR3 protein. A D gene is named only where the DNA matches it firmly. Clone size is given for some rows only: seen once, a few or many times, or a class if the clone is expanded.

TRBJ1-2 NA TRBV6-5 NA TGTGCCAGCAGTTACTCGGTCCAGGGTGGCGATGGCTACACCTTC CASSYSVQGGDGYTF
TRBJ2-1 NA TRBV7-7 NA TGTGCTAGCAGCCACGGGCAGGGACCATACGAGCAGTTCTTC CASSHGQGPYEQFF
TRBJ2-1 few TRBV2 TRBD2 TGTGCCAGCAGTCAGGGCCCGGAAGGACTAGCGGCATACAATGAGCAGTTCTTC CASSQGPEGLAAYNEQFF
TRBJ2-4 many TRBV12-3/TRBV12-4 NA TGTGCCAGCAGTTTACGGGGGACATCCAAAAACATTCAGTACTTC CASSLRGTSKNIQYF
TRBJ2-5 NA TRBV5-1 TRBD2 TGCGCCAGCAGCTTGGCAAGCGGGAGTCGAGAGACCCAGTACTTC CASSLASGSRETQYF
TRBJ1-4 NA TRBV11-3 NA TGTGCCAGCAGCCCTCGAAATCAGGGGACTAATGAAAAACTGTTTTTT CASSPRNQGTNEKLFF
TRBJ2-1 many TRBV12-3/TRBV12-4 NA TGTGCCAGCACCCTTAGACATGAGCAGTTCTTC CASTLRHEQFF
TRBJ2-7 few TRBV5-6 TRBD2 TGTGCCAGCAGCCTCGGGGGGACTAATCTCCACGAGCAGTACTTC CASSLGGTNLHEQYF
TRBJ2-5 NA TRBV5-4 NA TGTGCCAGCAGCATTTCCGGGGCCGGGGAGACCCAGTACTTC CASSISGAGETQYF
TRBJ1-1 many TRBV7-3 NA TGTGCCAGCACCCCCGGCCCGGGGAACACTGAAGCTTTCTTT CASTPGPGNTEAFF
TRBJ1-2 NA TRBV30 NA TGTGCCTGGAACCCGCCAGGGGCCTTCAACTATGGCTACACCTTC CAWNPPGAFNYGYTF
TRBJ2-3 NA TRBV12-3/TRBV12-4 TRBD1 TGTGCCAGCAGTCCCCGACAGGGGGTCACAGATACGCAGTATTTT CASSPRQGVTDTQYF
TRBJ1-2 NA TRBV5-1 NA TGCGCCAGCAGACCACAGACAGGAGACTATGGCTACACCTTC CASRPQTGDYGYTF
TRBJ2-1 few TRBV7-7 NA TGTGCCAGCAGCAAGACCGAAAGGAGCATCTACAATGAGCAGTTCTTC CASSKTERSIYNEQFF
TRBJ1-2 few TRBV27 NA TGTGCCAGCAGTTTGTCTGCGACCGGCGGTGGCTACACCTTC CASSLSATGGGYTF
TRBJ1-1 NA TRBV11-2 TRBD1 TGTGCCAGCAGCTCACAGGGGGCAGGAGGAGCTTTCTTT CASSSQGAGGAFF
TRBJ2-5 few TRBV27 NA TGTGCCAGCAGCCTGGACCCCTCAGAGACCCAGTACTTC CASSLDPSETQYF
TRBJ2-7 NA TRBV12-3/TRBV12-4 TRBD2 TGTGCCAGCAACCCCGGGGGGACGGTTTACGAGCAGTACTTC CASNPGGTVYEQYF
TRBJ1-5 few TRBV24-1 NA TGTGCCACCAGTGATTCCGGGGGCGGGAGCAATCAGCCCCAGCATTTT CATSDSGGGSNQPQHF
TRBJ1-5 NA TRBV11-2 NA TGTGCCAGCAGCCCAGGACGGGGAGGGGAGCAGCCCCAGCATTTT CASSPGRGGEQPQHF
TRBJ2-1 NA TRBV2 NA TGTGCCAGCAGTGAATCGGGATCCACCTACAATGAGCAGTTCTTC CASSESGSTYNEQFF
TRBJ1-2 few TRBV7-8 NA TGTGCCAGCAGCTTAGCGTTGGCAGCCAGAGGCTACACCTTC CASSLALAARGYTF